These 2 T cell receptor beta chains were sequenced from one sample in a study of cytomegalovirus exposure and HLA in healthy donors. The PCR used 60 Vbeta and 13 Jbeta primers. Measured with immunoSEQ multiplex PCR; TCRdb has only the in-frame clones, and not every one. The table includes some 180,000 clones, roughly 90% detected once. Sample: PBMCs. These receptors were collected from a boy younger than 10 in good health and CMV-seronegative.

The V call is TRBV6-5, the J call TRBJ1-2; 11 bases match TRBD1. CDR3 length: 13 residues. J lost 8 bases, V lost 6 bases, and 5 bases had no gene match. The germline CDR1 and CDR2 sequences are MNHEY and SVGAGI. CDR3 DNA: TGTGCCAGCAGAGGACAGGGGGCGCTGGGCTACACCTTC. It codes for CASRGQGALGYTF.

In this sample, this clone turned up once. The rearrangement uses TRBV19 and TRBJ1-6, with a weak D call TRBD1 (5 bases). CDR1 is LNHDA and CDR2 is SQIVND in the germline V gene (reference sequence). V lost 4 bases and J lost 15, with 22 bases in between. The CDR3 has 15 amino acids. The CDR3 coding sequence is TGTGCCAGTAGTACCTTGACCTCCGGGACTGCTCTCCTCCACTTT. Amino acids: CASSTLTSGTALLHF.